The 24 T cell receptor beta chains below all came from one sample that was sequenced in a study of regulatory T cells. Regarding the study as a whole: Hydrophobic residues at CDR3 positions 6 and 7 were enriched in conventional CD4+ T cells of CD3G-deficient patients.

Amplification used 52 TRBV primers and 13 TRBJ primers. This table comes from immunoSEQ multiplex PCR, and its TCRdb copy is limited to in-frame clones, with some not included. The table includes some 23,000 clones, 88% detected once. No antigens are known for them. Sequences were obtained from conventional CD4+ T cells sorted from blood. These receptors were obtained from a child aged 5 to 17 with CD3G deficiency.

The chain recombines TRBV6-1 with TRBJ1-1; the match to TRBD1 covers 7 bases. This CDR3 contains 15 residues. Germline V CDR1 and CDR2: MNHNS, SASEGT. The ends lost 4 bases at V and 11 bases at J; junction bases unmatched: 16. The CDR3 here is CASSGGDRATGKAFF. The CDR3 DNA is TGTGCCAGCAGTGGGGGAGACAGGGCCACTGGTAAGGCTTTCTTT.

V usage is TRBV6-1 and J usage is TRBJ2-7; 7 bases line up with TRBD1. The V gene's germline CDR1 is MNHNS and CDR2 SASEGT. V lost 4 bases to trimming and J lost 4 bases; unmatched junction nucleotides: 7. There are 14 residues in the CDR3. CDR3 DNA: TGTGCCAGCAGTGGATTAGGGGGCCGGTACGAGCAGTACTTC. Residues: CASSGLGGRYEQYF.

A few counts support this clone. The chain uses TRBV19 and TRBJ1-5; D possibly corresponds to TRBD1 (6 bases). The CDR3 has 15 residues. Germline V gene data show CDR1 as LNHDA and CDR2 as SQIVND (reference sequence). The V end was cut by 4 bases, the J end by 5 bases, with 15 bases between. The CDR3 region has the DNA TGTGCCAGTAGTAAGGTAGGGGGGAACCATCAGCCCCAGCATTTT. It translates to CASSKVGGNHQPQHF.

This clone was seen only a few times. The chain is built from TRBV28 and TRBJ1-2, with unresolved D. CDR1 is MDHEN, CDR2 SYDVKM, per germline. Trimming took off 2 bases at V and 2 bases at J, with 3 bases between the two ends. This CDR3 is 12 amino acids long. CDR3 DNA: TGTGCCAGCAGTTTAGGGAACTATGGCTACACCTTC. Protein product: CASSLGNYGYTF.

The chain couples TRBV6-1 to TRBJ2-2; 9 bases are a match to TRBD1. The J segment lost 6 bases and the V segment lost 0 bases, leaving 2 bases of the junction unmatched. In germline, CDR1 is MNHNS, CDR2 SASEGT. This CDR3 has 15 amino acids. CDR3 nucleotides: TGTGCCAGCAGTGAAGCGAGACAGGGGGCCGGGGAGCTGTTTTTT. Its translation is CASSEARQGAGELFF.

This chain uses TRBV28 with TRBJ2-7, with TRBD2 identical over 8 bases. CDR3 length: 15 amino acids. Germline values: CDR1 MDHEN, CDR2 SYDVKM. The V and J ends lost 5 bases and 2 bases, in that order; junction bases with no gene match: 8. For the CDR3, the DNA is TGTGCCAGCAGTCAAGCGGGAGTCCGGGCCTACGAGCAGTACTTC. Amino acids: CASSQAGVRAYEQYF.

The gene calls are TRBV7-9 and TRBJ1-1; D unclear. Trimming stripped 2 bases from V and 3 bases from J, with 7 bases between. CDR1 SEHNR and CDR2 FQNEAQ come from the germline V gene (reference sequence). CDR3 length: 13 residues. The CDR3: CASSLTIDTEAFF. Here the CDR3 DNA reads TGTGCCAGCAGCTTAACAATCGACACTGAAGCTTTCTTT.

As DNA, the CDR3 is TGTGCCAGCAGTTTAGGAGGGACAGGGGGGAACACTGAAGCTTTCTTT. Its translation is CASSLGGTGGNTEAFF. The V call is TRBV28, the J call TRBJ1-1, with 11 positions matching TRBD1. This CDR3 comprises 16 residues. With V trimmed by 2 bases and J by 1 base, 3 bases remained unmatched. Germline-derived CDR1 and CDR2 are MDHEN and SYDVKM.

This clone is a singleton in its sample. The rearrangement joins TRBV11-2 to TRBJ2-7; D possibly corresponds to TRBD2 (6 bases). Deletions cut 1 base from V and 4 bases from J, with 17 bases between. CDR3 size: 16 residues. Germline CDR1 and CDR2: SGHAT and FQNNGV. CDR3 coding DNA: TGTGCCAGCAGCTTAGGGCCGACTAGTGGTGCGTACGAGCAGTACTTC. Translated: CASSLGPTSGAYEQYF.

The genes are TRBV30 and TRBJ2-3; 9 bases line up with TRBD1. The CDR3 has 14 residues. With V trimmed by 5 bases and J by 6 bases, 9 bases remained unmatched. The V gene's germline CDR1 is GTSNPN and CDR2 SVGIG (reference sequence). CDR3 coding DNA: TGTGCCTGGTCACAGGGGGCGCTTATGGATACGCAGTATTTT. Translated: CAWSQGALMDTQYF. Combining the CDR3 with reference TRBV30 and TRBJ2-3 gives the whole variable domain SQTIHQWPATLVQPVGSPLSLECTVEGTSNPNLYWYRQAAGRGLQLLFYSVGIGQISSEVPQNLSASRPQDRQFILSSKKLLLSDSGFYLCAWSQGALMDTQYFGPGTRLTVL.

The CDR3 DNA sequence: TGTGCCACCTACGGCAGGGTGTCCCACGAGCAGTACTTC. Amino acid sequence: CATYGRVSHEQYF. This chain links TRBV28 with TRBJ2-7; D is perhaps TRBD1 (5 bases). The germline V and J ends were trimmed by 10 bases and 5 bases, with 18 bases remaining between them. From germline, CDR1 is MDHEN and CDR2 SYDVKM. The CDR3 is made up of 13 amino acids. Using reference TRBV28 and TRBJ2-7 for the parts outside the CDR3, the full variable domain is DVKVTQSSRYLVKRTGEKVFLECVQDMDHENMFWYRQDPGLGLRLIYFSYDVKMKEKGDIPEGYSVSREKKERFSLILESASTNQTSMYLCATYGRVSHEQYFGPGTRLTVT.

This clone was counted once. The V call is TRBV28, the J call TRBJ2-3; the D call may be TRBD1 or TRBD2 (6 bases each). V lost 2 bases to trimming and J lost 3 bases, with 12 bases between them. Per germline, CDR1 MDHEN and CDR2 SYDVKM. The CDR3 is 15 amino acids. CDR3 residues: CASSLVTGRTDTQYF. CDR3 nucleotide sequence: TGTGCCAGCAGTTTAGTCACAGGGAGGACAGATACGCAGTATTTT.

The chain uses TRBV7-9 and TRBJ2-1, with D possibly being TRBD1 (6 bases). This CDR3 has 12 residues. Germline V gives CDR1 SEHNR, CDR2 FQNEAQ (reference sequence). Deletions cut 3 bases from V and 8 bases from J, with 8 bases between. The CDR3 is CASSFRGDEQFF. The DNA of the CDR3 is TGTGCCAGCAGCTTCAGGGGTGATGAGCAGTTCTTC.

The rearrangement uses TRBV30 and TRBJ2-1; no reliable D call. The CDR3 runs 13 residues. The ends were cut back, 5 bases at V and 4 bases at J, with 12 bases in the middle. CDR1 and CDR2 from the germline V gene are GTSNPN and SVGIG (reference sequence). The CDR3 nucleotides read TGTGCCTGGGCGAAGGACGGATACAATGAGCAGTTCTTC. Protein sequence: CAWAKDGYNEQFF.

The chain has TRBV6-1 and TRBJ1-1; no reliable D call. In germline, CDR1 is MNHNS, CDR2 SASEGT. This CDR3 is built from 12 residues. Trimming left V 1 base short and J 8 bases short, with 8 bases between. CDR3 residues: CASSEGLREAFF. The CDR3 bases are TGTGCCAGCAGTGAAGGTCTGAGGGAAGCTTTCTTT.

The chain has TRBV6-1 and TRBJ2-7; TRBD1 is a possible D gene (5 bases). Germline CDR1 MNHNS, CDR2 SASEGT. Trimming took off 3 bases at V and 7 bases at J, with 10 bases between the two ends. The CDR3 length is 12 residues. The CDR3 spells CASSDRAREQYF. CDR3 sequence (DNA): TGTGCCAGCAGTGACAGGGCGAGGGAGCAGTACTTC.

This chain uses TRBV7-9 with TRBJ1-1, with D perhaps matching TRBD1 (6 bases). CDR1 and CDR2 from the germline V gene are SEHNR and FQNEAQ (reference sequence). The CDR3 contains 15 residues. The ends were cut back, 4 bases at V and 3 bases at J, with 15 bases in the middle. The CDR3 protein is CASSSGQTEHTEAFF. The CDR3 nucleotides are TGTGCCAGCAGCTCCGGACAGACCGAACACACTGAAGCTTTCTTT.

The chain employs TRBV6-5 and TRBJ2-7, with D maybe TRBD1 (6 bases). Germline V CDR1 and CDR2: MNHEY, SVGAGI. The CDR3 is 15 residues long. V was cut by 2 bases and J by 1 base, with 12 bases left in between. The CDR3 spells CASSYRWGLSYEQYF. CDR3 DNA: TGTGCCAGCAGTTACAGGTGGGGGCTATCCTACGAGCAGTACTTC.

This chain joins TRBV7-9 and TRBJ2-5, with 7 bases matching TRBD1. The CDR3 totals 16 residues. After removal of 2 bases from V and 0 bases from J, the junction contained 6 bases not matched to a gene. Per germline, CDR1 SEHNR and CDR2 FQNEAQ (reference sequence). CDR3 protein: CASSLSRTGHQETQYF. DNA of the CDR3: TGTGCCAGCAGCTTAAGTAGGACAGGCCACCAAGAGACCCAGTACTTC. The variable domain in full, completed from reference TRBV7-9 and TRBJ2-5, reads DTGVSQNPRHKITKRGQNVTFRCDPISEHNRLYWYRQTLGQGPEFLTYFQNEAQLEKSRLLSDRFSAERPKGSFSTLEIQRTEQGDSAMYLCASSLSRTGHQETQYFGPGTRLLVL.

This sequence joins TRBV28 and TRBJ1-5; the match to TRBD1 covers 8 bases. Germline V gene lookup returns CDR1 MDHEN and CDR2 SYDVKM. The CDR3 is 14 amino acids. Trimming cost V 5 bases and J 6 bases; bases outside gene matches: 6. This CDR3 reads CASSPDRGSQPQHF. CDR3 nucleotides: TGTGCCAGCAGTCCTGACAGGGGAAGTCAGCCCCAGCATTTT.

With regard to this clone: Other nucleotide sequences in the sample specify the same CDR3. The rearrangement links TRBV6-1 to TRBJ2-7; D gene uncertain. The V and J ends lost 0 bases and 4 bases respectively, with 7 bases between them. The CDR3 is 13 amino acids. CDR1 and CDR2 from the germline V gene are MNHNS and SASEGT. In DNA form, the CDR3 reads TGTGCCAGCAGTGAAGCCCCCGCTTACGAGCAGTACTTC. Encoded protein: CASSEAPAYEQYF.

The chain employs TRBV11-2 and TRBJ1-1; 9 bases line up with TRBD1. The ends lost 5 bases at V and 5 bases at J; junction bases unmatched: 9. This CDR3 region has 15 residues. Germline values: CDR1 SGHAT, CDR2 FQNNGV. The CDR3 sequence is CASSPRTGASTEAFF. CDR3 nucleotide sequence: TGTGCCAGCAGCCCTCGGACAGGGGCGAGTACTGAAGCTTTCTTT.

The V and J genes are TRBV5-1 and TRBJ2-3; D remains ambiguous. The CDR3 sequence is 15 residues long. Between the trimmed V and J ends, which lost 1 base and 1 base, there was a span of 10 bases. The germline CDR1 and CDR2 sequences are SGHRS and YFSETQ. The chain's CDR3 is CASSLMDPRTDTQYF. CDR3 sequence (DNA): TGCGCCAGCAGCTTGATGGACCCCCGCACAGATACGCAGTATTTT.

J is TRBJ1-2 and V is TRBV28; TRBD1 might be the D (6 bases). In germline, CDR1 is MDHEN, CDR2 SYDVKM. The CDR3 totals 13 residues. V was shortened by 6 bases and J by 2 bases, with 10 bases between the two germline ends. CDR3 coding DNA: TGTGCCAGCAGCCTCACAGGGAACTATGGCTACACCTTC. It encodes CASSLTGNYGYTF.